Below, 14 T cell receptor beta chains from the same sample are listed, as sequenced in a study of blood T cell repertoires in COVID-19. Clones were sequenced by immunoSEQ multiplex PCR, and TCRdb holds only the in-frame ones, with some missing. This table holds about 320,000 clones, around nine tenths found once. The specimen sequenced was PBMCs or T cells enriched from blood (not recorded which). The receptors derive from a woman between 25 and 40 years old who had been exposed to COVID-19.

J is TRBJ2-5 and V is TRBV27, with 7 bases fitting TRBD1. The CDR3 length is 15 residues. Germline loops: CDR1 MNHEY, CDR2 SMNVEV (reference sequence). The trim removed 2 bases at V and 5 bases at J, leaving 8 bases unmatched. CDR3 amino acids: CASSLRQGNRETQYF. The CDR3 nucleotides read TGTGCCAGCAGTTTAAGACAGGGCAACCGGGAGACCCAGTACTTC.

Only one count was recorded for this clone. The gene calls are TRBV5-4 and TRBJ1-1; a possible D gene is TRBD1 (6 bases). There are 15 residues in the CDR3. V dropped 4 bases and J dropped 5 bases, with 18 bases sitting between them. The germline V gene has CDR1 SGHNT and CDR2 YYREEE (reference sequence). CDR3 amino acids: CASSLNGGGPTEAFF. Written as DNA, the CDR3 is TGTGCCAGCAGCCTTAATGGCGGGGGGCCAACTGAAGCTTTCTTT.

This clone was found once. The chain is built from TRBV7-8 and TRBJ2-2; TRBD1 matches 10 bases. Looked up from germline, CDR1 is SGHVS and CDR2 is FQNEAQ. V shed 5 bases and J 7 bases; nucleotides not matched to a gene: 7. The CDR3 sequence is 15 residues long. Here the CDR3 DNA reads TGTGCCAGCAGCCCCTGGACAGGGGGAGTCGGGGAGCTGTTTTTT. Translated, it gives CASSPWTGGVGELFF.

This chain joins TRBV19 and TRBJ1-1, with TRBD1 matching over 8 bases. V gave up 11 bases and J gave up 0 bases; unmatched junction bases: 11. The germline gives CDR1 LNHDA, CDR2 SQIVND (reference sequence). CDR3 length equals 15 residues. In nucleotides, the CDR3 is TGTGCCTCTAGGCCCAGGGGGCATATGAACACTGAAGCTTTCTTT. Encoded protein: CASRPRGHMNTEAFF. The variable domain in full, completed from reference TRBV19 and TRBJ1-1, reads DGGITQSPKYLFRKEGQNVTLSCEQNLNHDAMYWYRQDPGQGLRLIYYSQIVNDFQKGDIAEGYSVSREKKESFPLTVTSAQKNPTAFYLCASRPRGHMNTEAFFGQGTRLTVV.

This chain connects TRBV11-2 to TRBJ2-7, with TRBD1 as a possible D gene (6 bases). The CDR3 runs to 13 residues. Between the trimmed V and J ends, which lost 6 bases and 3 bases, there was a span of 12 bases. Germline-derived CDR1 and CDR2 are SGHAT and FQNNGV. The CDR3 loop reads CASSRTGNYEQYF. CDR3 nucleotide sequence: TGTGCCAGCAGTCGTACAGGGAACTACGAGCAGTACTTC.

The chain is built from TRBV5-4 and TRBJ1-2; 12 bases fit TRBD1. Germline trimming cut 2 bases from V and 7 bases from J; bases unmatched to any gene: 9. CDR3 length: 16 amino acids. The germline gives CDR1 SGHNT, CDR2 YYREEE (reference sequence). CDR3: CASSFPLGQGASGYTF. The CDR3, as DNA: TGTGCCAGCAGCTTCCCGCTGGGACAGGGGGCGAGTGGCTACACCTTC.

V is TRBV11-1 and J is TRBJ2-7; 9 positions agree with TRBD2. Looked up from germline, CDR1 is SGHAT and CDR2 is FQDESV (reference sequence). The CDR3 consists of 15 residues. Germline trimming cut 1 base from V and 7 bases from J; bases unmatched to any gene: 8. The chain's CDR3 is CASSLEASGVREQYF. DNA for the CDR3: TGTGCCAGCAGCTTAGAGGCTAGCGGGGTGCGAGAGCAGTACTTC.

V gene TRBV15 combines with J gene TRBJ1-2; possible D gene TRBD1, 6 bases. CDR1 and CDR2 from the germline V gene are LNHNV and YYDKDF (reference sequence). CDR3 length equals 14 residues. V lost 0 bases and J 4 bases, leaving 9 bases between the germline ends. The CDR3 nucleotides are TGTGCCACCAGCAGAGACACAGGGACCTATGGCTACACCTTC. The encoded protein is CATSRDTGTYGYTF.

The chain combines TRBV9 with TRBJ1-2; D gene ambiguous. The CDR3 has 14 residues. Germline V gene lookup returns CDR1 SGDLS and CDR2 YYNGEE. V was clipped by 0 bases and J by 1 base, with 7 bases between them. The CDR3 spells CASSVGGGNYGYTF. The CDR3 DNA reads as TGTGCCAGCAGCGTAGGCGGCGGTAACTATGGCTACACCTTC.

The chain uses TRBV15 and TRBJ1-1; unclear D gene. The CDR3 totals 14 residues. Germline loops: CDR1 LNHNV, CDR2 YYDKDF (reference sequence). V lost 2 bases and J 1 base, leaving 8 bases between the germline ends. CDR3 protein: CATSRKTSNTEAFF. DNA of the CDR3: TGTGCCACCAGCAGAAAAACATCGAACACTGAAGCTTTCTTT.

CDR3 coding DNA: TGCAGCGTTGAAGATGAGCGGGGGTGGCAGGGCTCTGGCTACACCTTC. It is translated as CSVEDERGWQGSGYTF. This chain connects TRBV29-1 to TRBJ1-2, with D perhaps matching TRBD1 (5 bases). This CDR3 is 16 amino acids long. The germline V gene encodes CDR1 SQVTM and CDR2 ANQGSEA. Trimming left V 0 bases short and J 7 bases short, with 21 bases between.

CDR3 nucleotide sequence: TGTGCCAGCAGCTTAGGACAGACTAGCACAGATACGCAGTATTTT. It yields the protein CASSLGQTSTDTQYF. The chain is built from TRBV11-1 and TRBJ2-3; D might be TRBD1 (5 bases). In germline, CDR1 is SGHAT, CDR2 FQDESV (reference sequence). V lost 1 base to trimming and J lost 0 bases, with 8 bases between them. CDR3 length: 15 residues.

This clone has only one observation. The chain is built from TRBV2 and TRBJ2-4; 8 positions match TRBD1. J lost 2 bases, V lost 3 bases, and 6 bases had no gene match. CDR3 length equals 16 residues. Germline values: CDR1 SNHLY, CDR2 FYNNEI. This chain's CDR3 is CASSETGVRTKNIQYF. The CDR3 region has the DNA TGTGCCAGCAGTGAGACAGGGGTGCGAACCAAAAACATTCAGTACTTC.

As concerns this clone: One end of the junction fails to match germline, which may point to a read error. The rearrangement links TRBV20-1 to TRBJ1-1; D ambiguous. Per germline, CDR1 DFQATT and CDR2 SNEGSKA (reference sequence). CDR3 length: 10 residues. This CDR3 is CSARGVKLSF. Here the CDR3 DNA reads TGCAGTGCTAGAGGCGTTAAGCTTTCCTTT.